This TCR beta chain was obtained from a study of response to subunit inactivated influenza vaccine. The CDR3 has 18 residues. CDR1 MGHRA and CDR2 YSYEKL come from the germline V gene. On this clonotype itself: A read error may account for a junction end that differs from germline.

TCRdb analysed the RT-PCR reads with MiXCR anew, one entry per CDR3 protein. The sample includes hundreds of thousands of distinct CDR3 sequences, 15% to 19% of them seen just once. The input for sequencing was PBMCs from blood, taken approximately 13 days after vaccination. The TCR comes from a man aged 50 or older who received an inactivated influenza vaccine. The V call is TRBV4-1, the J call TRBJ2-7; TRBD2 might be the D (6 bases). The chain's CDR3 is CASNQARMGGGYNYEQYF. The CDR3 nucleotides read TGCGCCAGCAACCAAGCTCGTATGGGTGGGGGGTATAACTACGAGCAGTACTTC.